This T cell receptor beta chain was profiled in a study of cytomegalovirus exposure and HLA in healthy donors. Study-level points and caveats: Across all donors, roughly uniform sequencing depth was an assumption of the presence/absence analyses.

For this clone: What it binds is unknown.

The CDR3 consists of 18 residues. The V gene lost 3 bases and the J gene lost 1 base, with 17 bases spanning the gap. Germline lookup yields CDR1 SGHKS and CDR2 YYEKEE (reference sequence). The primer mix had 60 Vbeta and 13 Jbeta primers. Original data processing: Unique TCR beta chains numbered about 72 million in a later analysis, with around 10 million shared. The method was immunoSEQ multiplex PCR; TCRdb's version includes in-frame clones alone and lacks a portion of them. D and trimming come from the DNA, and the V and J calls and clone size come from that table. In the table there are around 140,000 clones, around 75% of which are singletons.

The chain recombines TRBV5-5 with TRBJ2-6, with a possible D match to TRBD2 (5 bases). The sample consisted of PBMCs. This TCR came from a woman between 18 and 29 years old in good health and CMV-seronegative. In nucleotides, the CDR3 is TGTGCCAGCAGCTCTGGGAGCGCCTCCGCGTCTGGGGCCAACGTCCTGACTTTC. It encodes CASSSGSASASGANVLTF.